The following is a T cell receptor (beta chain) sequence with its context. The specificity of this receptor is unknown. The sample holds no much larger clone one base away, and base qualities are not on file. The listed sequencing device is Illumina MiSeq. TCRdb applied fastp at Q25 and MiXCR to the public reads, then kept only in-frame beta chains. Records with the same CDR3 protein are collapsed into one entry carrying the most frequent genes and DNA. Recorded for this sample are roughly 71,000 distinct CDR3 sequences; around 20% of them occurred a single time. In total, the top ten clones hold roughly 8.3% of the sample. This entry belongs to a study of type 1 regulatory T cells (dated by TCRdb to about 2021). With regard to the full study: An in vitro protocol by which a Tr1-enriched, alloantigen-specific CD4 T cell product named T-allo10 was generated was characterized in the study. T-allo10 was being tested clinically in patients with hematological malignancies who were undergoing allogeneic hematopoietic stem cell transplantation. What the work shows at the level of the full study, not this receptor alone: Compared with non-Tr1 cells, Tr1 cells had a TCR repertoire that was more restricted, a finding the study read as clonal expansion induced by alloantigen.

There are 17 amino acids in the CDR3, from cysteine to phenylalanine inclusive. Only the CDR3 DNA stays, 51 bases, in frame from base 1. From a lookup of the germline V gene, CDR1 and CDR2 are ENHRY and SYGVKD. The V end loses 2 bases and the J end loses 7 bases, and a stretch of 22 bases separates them. Sample: cultured type 1 regulatory T (Tr1) cells, either the whole culture or a sorted fraction (not recorded which). Explained via the paper, the cell subset or site label denotes: type 1 regulatory T cells sorted from the T-allo10 product. This receptor chain uses TRBV10-3 and TRBJ2-3; the D gene may be TRBD1 or TRBD2, since each aligns over 5 bases. This clonotype originated in a human donor in good health. The CDR3 reads as follows: CAISERWGGGRANTQYF. The nucleotides are TGTGCCATCAGTGAGCGATGGGGCGGAGGTAGGGCGAATACGCAGTATTTT.